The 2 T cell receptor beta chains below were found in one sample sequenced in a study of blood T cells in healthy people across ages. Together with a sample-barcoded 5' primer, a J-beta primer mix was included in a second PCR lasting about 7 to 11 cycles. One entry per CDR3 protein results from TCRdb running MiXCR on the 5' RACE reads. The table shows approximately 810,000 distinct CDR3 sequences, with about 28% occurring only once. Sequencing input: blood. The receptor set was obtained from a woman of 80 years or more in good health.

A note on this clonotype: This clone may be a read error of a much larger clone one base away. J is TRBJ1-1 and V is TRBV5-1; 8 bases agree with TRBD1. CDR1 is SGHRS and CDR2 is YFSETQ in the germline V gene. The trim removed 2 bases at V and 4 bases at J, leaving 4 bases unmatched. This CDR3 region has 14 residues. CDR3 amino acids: CASSLQGESTEAFF. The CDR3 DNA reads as TGCGCCAGCAGCTTACAGGGGGAGAGCACTGAAGCTTTCTTT.

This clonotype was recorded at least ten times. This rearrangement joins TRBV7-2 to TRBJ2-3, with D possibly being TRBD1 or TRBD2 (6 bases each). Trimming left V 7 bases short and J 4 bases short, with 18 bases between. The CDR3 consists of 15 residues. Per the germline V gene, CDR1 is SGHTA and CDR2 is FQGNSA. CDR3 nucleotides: TGTGCCAGCAACTCCATGGGGGGCTCAGCAGATACGCAGTATTTT. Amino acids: CASNSMGGSADTQYF. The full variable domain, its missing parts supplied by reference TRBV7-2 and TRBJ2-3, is GAGVSQSPSNKVTEKGKDVELRCDPISGHTALYWYRQSLGQGLEFLIYFQGNSAPDKSGLPSDRFSAERTGGSVSTLTIQRTQQEDSAVYLCASNSMGGSADTQYFGPGTRLTVL.